This entry is about one TCR beta chain. Trimming pared 5 bases from V and 7 bases from J, leaving 15 bases between. CDR1 and CDR2 from the germline V gene are MNHEY and SVGAGI. The CDR3 contains 14 residues. This specimen comes from a study of shared T cell receptors in the human thymus. Using immunoSEQ multiplex PCR, the repertoire was profiled, and TCRdb retains in-frame clones only, with some absent. The sample has roughly 550,000 clones, approximately 80% seen once. A further study also used this sample, focusing on human thymus T cells.

The chain carries TRBV6-5 and TRBJ1-5; D unclear. Source material: thymocytes. The origin of this receptor is a boy under two years old with a congenital heart defect. The CDR3 bases are TGTGCCAGCAGTAAATCCCACCCGGGGCAGCCCCAGCATTTT. As protein: CASSKSHPGQPQHF.